This TCR beta chain was profiled in a study of blood T cell repertoires in COVID-19. V lost 5 bases to trimming and J lost 0 bases, with 11 bases between them. The CDR3 is 15 amino acids. From germline, CDR1 is MNHEY and CDR2 SVGEGT. The assay was immunoSEQ multiplex PCR, and TCRdb's table has in-frame clones only and misses some. The profile shows some 45,000 clones, 83% of them singletons. V and J are TRBV6-2 or TRBV6-3 and TRBJ1-5, with no clear D. Sequencing was carried out using peripheral blood. This clonotype originated in a man aged 80 or over in a cohort sampled during active COVID-19. Here the CDR3 reads CASSPTGGSNQPQHF. DNA for the CDR3: TGTGCCAGCAGTCCCACCGGAGGTAGCAATCAGCCCCAGCATTTT.